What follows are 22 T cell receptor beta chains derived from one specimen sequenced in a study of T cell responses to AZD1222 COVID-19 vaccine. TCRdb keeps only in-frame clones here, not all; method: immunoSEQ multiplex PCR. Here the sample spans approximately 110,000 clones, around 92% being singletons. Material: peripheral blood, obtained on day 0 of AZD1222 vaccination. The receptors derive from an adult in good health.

For the CDR3, the DNA is TGTGCCAGCAGTTCCAGGGGACAGGGGCATCAGCCCCAGCATTTT. Translation: CASSSRGQGHQPQHF. This chain uses TRBV6-2 or TRBV6-3 with TRBJ1-5; 10 bases map to TRBD1. Germline V CDR1 and CDR2: MNHEY, SVGEGT. The CDR3 has 15 residues. V lost 4 bases, J lost 5 bases, and 5 bases stayed unmatched.

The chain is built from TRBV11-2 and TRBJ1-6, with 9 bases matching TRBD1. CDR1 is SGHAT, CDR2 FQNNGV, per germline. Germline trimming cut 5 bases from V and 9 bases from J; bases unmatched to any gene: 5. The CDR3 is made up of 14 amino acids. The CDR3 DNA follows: TGTGCCAGCAGCCTCCGGACAGGGGCTTCACCCCTCCACTTT. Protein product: CASSLRTGASPLHF.

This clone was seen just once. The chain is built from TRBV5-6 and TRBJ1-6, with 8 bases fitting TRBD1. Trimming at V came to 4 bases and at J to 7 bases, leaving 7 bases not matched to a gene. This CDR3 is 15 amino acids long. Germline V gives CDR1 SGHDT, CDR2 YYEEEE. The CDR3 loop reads CASSPTGAGNSPLHF. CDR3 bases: TGTGCCAGCAGCCCGACAGGGGCTGGAAATTCACCCCTCCACTTT.

Written as DNA, the CDR3 is TGTGCCAGCAGTGAAGAAGGAGTAGTCTTCGGGGGGCAAAATGAAAAACTGTTTTTT. Its protein is CASSEEGVVFGGQNEKLFF. The rearrangement links TRBV2 to TRBJ1-4; maybe TRBD1 (6 bases). The CDR3 consists of 19 residues. V was clipped by 1 base and J by 5 bases, with 23 bases between them. Germline assignment: CDR1 SNHLY and CDR2 FYNNEI.

The CDR3 reads CATSRDEGGQAFF. The CDR3 bases are TGTGCCACCAGCAGAGATGAGGGGGGACAAGCTTTCTTT. V usage is TRBV15 and J usage is TRBJ1-1, with D possibly TRBD1 on 6 matching bases. Per germline, CDR1 LNHNV and CDR2 YYDKDF (reference sequence). The CDR3 runs to 13 residues. Trimming took 0 bases from V and 9 from J, leaving 11 bases between them.

In DNA form, the CDR3 reads TGTGCCAGCAGTCAAGGACAGCAAGAGACCCAGTACTTC. As protein: CASSQGQQETQYF. V usage is TRBV2 and J usage is TRBJ2-5; D is perhaps TRBD1 (6 bases). The CDR3 length is 13 residues. CDR1 is SNHLY and CDR2 is FYNNEI in the germline V gene. V lost 5 bases, J lost 2 bases, and 9 bases lay in between.

The DNA of the CDR3 is TGTGCCAGCAGTTACCGGACAGGGGCTAATTCACCCCTCCACTTT. This translates into CASSYRTGANSPLHF. The chain links TRBV2 to TRBJ1-6; the match to TRBD1 covers 9 bases. CDR1 is SNHLY, CDR2 FYNNEI, per germline. The CDR3 spans 15 residues. J was trimmed by 6 bases and V by 5 bases; bases with no gene match: 5. The full variable domain, in which reference TRBV2 and TRBJ1-6 provide the parts outside the CDR3, is EPEVTQTPSHQVTQMGQEVILRCVPISNHLYFYWYRQILGQKVEFLVSFYNNEISEKSEIFDDQFSVERPDGSNFTLKIRSTKLEDSAMYFCASSYRTGANSPLHFGNGTRLTVT.

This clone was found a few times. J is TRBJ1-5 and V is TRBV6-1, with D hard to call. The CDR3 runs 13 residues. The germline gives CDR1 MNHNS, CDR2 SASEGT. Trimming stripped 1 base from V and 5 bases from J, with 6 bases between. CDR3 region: CASSEGRYQPQHF. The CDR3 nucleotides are TGTGCCAGCAGTGAAGGGCGTTATCAGCCCCAGCATTTT.

The DNA for the CDR3 is TGTGCCAGCAGTCGAGGCGGGCTCAGATTAACGTACGAGCAGTACTTC. Translated: CASSRGGLRLTYEQYF. V and J are TRBV27 and TRBJ2-7; D is perhaps TRBD2 (5 bases). CDR3 length equals 16 residues. Germline values: CDR1 MNHEY, CDR2 SMNVEV (reference sequence). V was shortened by 5 bases and J by 4 bases, with 21 bases between the two germline ends.

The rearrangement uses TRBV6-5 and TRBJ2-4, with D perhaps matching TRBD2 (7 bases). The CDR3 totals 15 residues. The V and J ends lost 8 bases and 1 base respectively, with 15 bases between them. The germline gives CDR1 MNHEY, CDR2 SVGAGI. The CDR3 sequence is CASQTGGAAKNIQYF. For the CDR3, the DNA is TGTGCCAGCCAAACTGGGGGGGCGGCCAAAAACATTCAGTACTTC.

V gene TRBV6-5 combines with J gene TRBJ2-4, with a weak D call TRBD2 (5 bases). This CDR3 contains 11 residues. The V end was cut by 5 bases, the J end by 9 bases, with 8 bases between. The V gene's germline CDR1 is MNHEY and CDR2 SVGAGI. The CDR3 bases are TGTGCCAGCAGTCCTGAGGGCATTCAGTACTTC. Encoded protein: CASSPEGIQYF.

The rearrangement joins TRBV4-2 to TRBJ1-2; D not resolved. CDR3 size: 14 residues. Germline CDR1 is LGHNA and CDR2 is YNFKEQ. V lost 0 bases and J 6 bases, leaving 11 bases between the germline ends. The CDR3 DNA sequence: TGTGCCAGCAGCCAAGAGGTGGGGTACCATGGCTACACCTTC. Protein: CASSQEVGYHGYTF.

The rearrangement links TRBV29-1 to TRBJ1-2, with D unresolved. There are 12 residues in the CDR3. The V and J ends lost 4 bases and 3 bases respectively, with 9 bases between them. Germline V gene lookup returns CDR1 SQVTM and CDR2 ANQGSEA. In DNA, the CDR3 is TGCAGCGTTGCCGGGAGTTACTATGGCTACACCTTC. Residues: CSVAGSYYGYTF. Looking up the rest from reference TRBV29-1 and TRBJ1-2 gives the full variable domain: SAVISQKPSRDICQRGTSLTIQCQVDSQVTMMFWYRQQPGQSLTLIATANQGSEATYESGFVIDKFPISRPNLTFSTLTVSNMSPEDSSIYLCSVAGSYYGYTFGSGTRLTVV.

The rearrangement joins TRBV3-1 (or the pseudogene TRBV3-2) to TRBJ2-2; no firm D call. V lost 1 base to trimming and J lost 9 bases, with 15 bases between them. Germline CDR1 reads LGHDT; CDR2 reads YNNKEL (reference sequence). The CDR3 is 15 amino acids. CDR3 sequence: CASSQVTQPLRELFF. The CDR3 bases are TGTGCCAGCAGCCAAGTGACCCAACCTCTGAGGGAGCTGTTTTTT.

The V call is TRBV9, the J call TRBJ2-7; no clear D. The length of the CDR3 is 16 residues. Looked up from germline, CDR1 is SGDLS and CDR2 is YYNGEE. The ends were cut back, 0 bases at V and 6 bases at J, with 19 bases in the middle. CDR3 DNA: TGTGCCAGCAGCGTAGGAGGCAGCTCGCCCTCCGGCGAGCAGTACTTC. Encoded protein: CASSVGGSSPSGEQYF. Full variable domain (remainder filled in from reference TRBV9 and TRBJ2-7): DSGVTQTPKHLITATGQRVTLRCSPRSGDLSVYWYQQSLDQGLQFLIQYYNGEERAKGNILERFSAQQFPDLHSELNLSSLELGDSALYFCASSVGGSSPSGEQYFGPGTRLTVT.

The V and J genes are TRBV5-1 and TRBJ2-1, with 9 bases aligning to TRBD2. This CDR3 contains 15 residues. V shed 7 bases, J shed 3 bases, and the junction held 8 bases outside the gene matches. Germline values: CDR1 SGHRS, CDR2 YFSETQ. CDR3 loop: CASGIAGEFYNEQFF. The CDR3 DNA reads TGCGCCAGCGGAATAGCGGGAGAATTCTACAATGAGCAGTTCTTC.

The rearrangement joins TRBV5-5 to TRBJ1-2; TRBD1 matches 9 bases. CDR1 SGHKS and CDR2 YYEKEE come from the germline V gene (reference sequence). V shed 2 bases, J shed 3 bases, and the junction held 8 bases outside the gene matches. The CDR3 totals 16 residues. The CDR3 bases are TGTGCCAGCAGCTTAGACCACAGGGGGCAAGACTATGGCTACACCTTC. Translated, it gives CASSLDHRGQDYGYTF.

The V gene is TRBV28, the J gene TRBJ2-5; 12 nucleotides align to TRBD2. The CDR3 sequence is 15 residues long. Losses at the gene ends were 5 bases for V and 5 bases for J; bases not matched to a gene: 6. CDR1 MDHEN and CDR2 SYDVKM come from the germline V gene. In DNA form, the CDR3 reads TGTGCCAGCAGTCGCCGGACTAGCGGGGTGGAGACCCAGTACTTC. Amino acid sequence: CASSRRTSGVETQYF.

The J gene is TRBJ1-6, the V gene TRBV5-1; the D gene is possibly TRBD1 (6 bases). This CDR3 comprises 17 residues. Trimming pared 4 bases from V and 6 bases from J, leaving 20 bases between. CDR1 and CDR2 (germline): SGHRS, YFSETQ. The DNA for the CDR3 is TGCGCCAGCAGCCTACAGGGAGGGGTCGGCGTTAATTCACCCCTCCACTTT. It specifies CASSLQGGVGVNSPLHF.

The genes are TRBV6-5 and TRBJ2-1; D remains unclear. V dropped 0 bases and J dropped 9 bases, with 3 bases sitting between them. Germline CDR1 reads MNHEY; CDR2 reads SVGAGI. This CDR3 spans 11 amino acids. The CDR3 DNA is TGTGCCAGCAGTTACTCCAGTGAGCAGTTCTTC. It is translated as CASSYSSEQFF.

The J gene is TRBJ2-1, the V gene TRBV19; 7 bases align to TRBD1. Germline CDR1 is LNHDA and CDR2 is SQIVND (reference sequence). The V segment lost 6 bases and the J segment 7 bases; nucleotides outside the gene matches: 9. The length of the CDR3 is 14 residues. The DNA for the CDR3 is TGTGCCAGTAGCCCCAGGGACAGTCTAAATGAGCAGTTCTTC. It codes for CASSPRDSLNEQFF.

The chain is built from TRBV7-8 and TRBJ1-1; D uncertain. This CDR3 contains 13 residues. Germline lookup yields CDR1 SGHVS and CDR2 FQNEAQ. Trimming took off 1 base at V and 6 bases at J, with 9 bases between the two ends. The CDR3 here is CASSLGGRAEAFF. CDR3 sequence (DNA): TGTGCCAGCAGCTTAGGAGGGAGGGCTGAAGCTTTCTTT.